Listed below are T cell receptor beta chains from one sample, sequenced in a study of response to subunit inactivated influenza vaccine. TCRdb re-called the RT-PCR reads through MiXCR, storing one row per CDR3 protein. The data hold 500,000 to 550,000 distinct CDR3 sequences, with approximately 22% observed a single time. The same specimen was also included in a second study, on T cells expressing NK-cell markers.

The source material was CD4+ T cells sorted from PBMCs, sampled approximately 13 days after vaccination. These TCRs come from a man in his forties or fifties who received an inactivated influenza vaccine. CDR3s include the opening cysteine and the closing phenylalanine or tryptophan. D genes are given only for firm matches. Clone size is stated in some rows and not others, as once, few, many or a class when expanded.

D,size,V,J,DNA,CDR3
NA,few,TRBV7-8,TRBJ1-1,TGTGCCAGCAGTTCAACACCACAGGGGAACACTGAAGCTTTCTTT,CASSSTPQGNTEAFF
NA,few,TRBV24-1,TRBJ2-2,TGTGCCACCAGTGAAATGGGGACCGGGGAGCTGTTTTTT,CATSEMGTGELFF
TRBD2,many,TRBV20-1,TRBJ2-1,TGCAGTGCTAGGAGCGTCACGGGAGGGTACGATGAGCAGTTCTTC,CSARSVTGGYDEQFF
NA,once,TRBV7-2,TRBJ1-2,TGTGCCAGCAGCTTACCCCTTTACTATGGCTACACCTTC,CASSLPLYYGYTF
NA,NA,TRBV3-1,TRBJ1-1,TGTGCCAGCAGCCAAGATTGGGGGGCAGCGGCTGGGGCTTTCTTT,CASSQDWGAAAGAFF
NA,NA,TRBV12-3/TRBV12-4,TRBJ2-4,TGTGCCAGCAGTTTAGCGCTCTGGTTAAGGGCCCCTCTAGCCAAAAACATTCAGTACTTC,CASSLALWLRAPLAKNIQYF
TRBD1,NA,TRBV13,TRBJ1-2,TGTGCCAGCAGCTACGGACAGGGTTTTAACTATGGCTACACCTTC,CASSYGQGFNYGYTF
TRBD1,few,TRBV12-3/TRBV12-4,TRBJ2-5,TGTGCCAGCTCACAGGGGGCCCCAGAGACCCAGTACTTC,CASSQGAPETQYF
TRBD1,few,TRBV10-3,TRBJ1-2,TGTGCCATCAGCCAAAACAGGGGGCGGAAAGGCTACACCTTC,CAISQNRGRKGYTF
NA,NA,TRBV3-1,TRBJ2-7,TGTGCCAGCAGCCAAGGTGGGACCGGCTACGAGCAGTACTTC,CASSQGGTGYEQYF
NA,NA,TRBV5-1,TRBJ2-1,TGCGCCAGCAGCGACCGGGACGTGAACAATGAGCAGTTCTTC,CASSDRDVNNEQFF
TRBD2,NA,TRBV18,TRBJ2-7,TGTGCCAGCTCACTAGGAACCGGGAGGGCCTCGTCCTACGAGCAGTACTTC,CASSLGTGRASSYEQYF
NA,few,TRBV7-6,TRBJ1-4,TGTGCCAGCAGCCTCCCGCGTGAAAAACTGTTTTTT,CASSLPREKLFF
NA,few,TRBV5-5,TRBJ2-3,TGTGCCAGCAGCTTGGGATGGGGGGCTGGCACAGATACGCAGTATTTT,CASSLGWGAGTDTQYF
NA,NA,TRBV5-1,TRBJ2-7,TGCGCCAGCAGCGCCAGGGGATCTCGGTACGAGCAGTACTTC,CASSARGSRYEQYF
TRBD1,NA,TRBV15,TRBJ1-2,TGTGCCACCAACGACAGGGTTGTAGACACCTTC,CATNDRVVDTF
NA,few,TRBV5-1,TRBJ2-7,TGCGCCAGCAGCATTAAAGGGGAGCAGTACTTC,CASSIKGEQYF
TRBD2,few,TRBV5-5,TRBJ2-5,TGTGCCAGCAGTCCACACACTAGCGTCCAAGAGACCCAGTACTTC,CASSPHTSVQETQYF
TRBD2,NA,TRBV6-2/TRBV6-3,TRBJ2-7,TGTGCCAGCAGGGGAGGACTAGCGGGTAAGAGCTCCTACGAGCAGTACTTC,CASRGGLAGKSSYEQYF
TRBD1,few,TRBV7-3,TRBJ2-7,TGTGCCAGCAGCTTAACGGACAGGGATCACGAGCAGTACTTC,CASSLTDRDHEQYF
NA,few,TRBV5-1,TRBJ2-7,TGCGCCAGCAGCCTGGGGCCCAGGGAAGGCGAGCAGTACTTC,CASSLGPREGEQYF
NA,few,TRBV20-1,TRBJ2-5,TGCAGTGCTAGAACCCAACTAGGTTTGGAGACCCAGTACTTC,CSARTQLGLETQYF
NA,once,TRBV5-5,TRBJ2-5,TGTGCCAGCGGAAACAGGGCGAAACAAGAGACCCAGTACTTC,CASGNRAKQETQYF
NA,many,TRBV14,TRBJ2-4,TGTGCCAGCAGCCAAGGCTGGTTGGGCGGCATTCAGTACTTC,CASSQGWLGGIQYF
TRBD2,many,TRBV20-1,TRBJ2-3,TGCAGTGGAAACAGCGGGATGACAGATACGCAGTATTTT,CSGNSGMTDTQYF
TRBD1,NA,TRBV12-3/TRBV12-4,TRBJ2-1,TGTGCCAGCAGTCGACAGGGGGCGCCCTACAATGAGCAGTTCTTC,CASSRQGAPYNEQFF
TRBD2,few,TRBV3-1,TRBJ2-1,TGTGCCAGCAGCCAGCTAGCGGGCCGGGGGAATGAGCAGTTCTTC,CASSQLAGRGNEQFF
NA,few,TRBV20-1,TRBJ2-7,TGCAGTGCTAGAGTTCCGGGACCTGCCTACGAGCAGTACTTC,CSARVPGPAYEQYF
TRBD1,NA,TRBV7-9,TRBJ1-1,TGTGCCAGCAGCCTGGGACAGGGGGATGAAGCTTTCTTT,CASSLGQGDEAFF
NA,NA,TRBV15,TRBJ2-3,TGTGCCACCAGCAGAGACGGGGCGGGAAGACCAGATACGCAGTATTTT,CATSRDGAGRPDTQYF
TRBD2,NA,TRBV3-1,TRBJ2-1,TGTGCCAGCAGCCAAGGAGCGGGATATGGGTATGAGCAGTTCTTC,CASSQGAGYGYEQFF
TRBD2,many,TRBV6-2/TRBV6-3,TRBJ2-1,TGTGCCAGCAGTTACTTGGCTAGCGGTTACAATGAGCAGTTCTTC,CASSYLASGYNEQFF
NA,NA,TRBV5-1,TRBJ1-2,TGCGCCAGCAGCTTAACCTTCGGCGCGGAATACTATGGCTACACCTTC,CASSLTFGAEYYGYTF
NA,NA,TRBV6-2/TRBV6-3,TRBJ2-1,TGTGCCAGCAGCTACCTTCCCGGGGCCGTGGGATCCTACAATGAGCAGTTCTTC,CASSYLPGAVGSYNEQFF
TRBD1,NA,TRBV28,TRBJ1-2,TGTGCCAGCAGTTTACATGGACAGGGCGGAGGTTTCTATGGCTACACCTTC,CASSLHGQGGGFYGYTF
NA,NA,TRBV15,TRBJ2-2,TGTGCCACCAGCAGAGATCTTGATGCGCCCGGGGAGCTGTTTTTT,CATSRDLDAPGELFF
TRBD1,many,TRBV10-3,TRBJ2-7,TGTGCCATCAGTGAGTCATCCAGGGGGCGGTACGAGCAGTACTTC,CAISESSRGRYEQYF
NA,NA,TRBV12-3/TRBV12-4,TRBJ1-5,TGTGCCAGCAGTTCGGCGGGCAATCAGCCCCAGCATTTT,CASSSAGNQPQHF
NA,few,TRBV5-1,TRBJ1-1,TGCGCCAGCAGCTTGCCACAGGGTGATTTCCCTGAAGCTTTCTTT,CASSLPQGDFPEAFF
NA,few,TRBV7-2,TRBJ2-7,TGTGCCAGCAGGTCCGGGACGGGGATGTACGAGCAGTACTTC,CASRSGTGMYEQYF
NA,NA,TRBV29-1,TRBJ1-1,TGCAGCGTTGTGCAGGGGACGGCTGAAGCTTTCTTT,CSVVQGTAEAFF
TRBD2,NA,TRBV4-3,TRBJ2-1,TGCGCCAGCAGCCAGCTCGGGACTAGCGGGAGATACAATGAGCAGTTCTTC,CASSQLGTSGRYNEQFF
TRBD1,NA,TRBV15,TRBJ2-5,TGTGCCACCAGCAGAGGGAACACAGGGGGCCGGCAAGAGACCCAGTACTTC,CATSRGNTGGRQETQYF
NA,NA,TRBV20-1,TRBJ2-5,TGCAGTGCAACGCGGGACACCCAGGGCGAGACCCAGTACTTC,CSATRDTQGETQYF
NA,few,TRBV12-3/TRBV12-4,TRBJ2-6,TGTGCCAGCAGCCCAGCAGTACAGGGCGTCCTGACTTTC,CASSPAVQGVLTF
TRBD1,NA,TRBV10-3,TRBJ2-1,TGTGCCATCAGTGAGTCGAGACAGGGGAAGGACAATGAGCAGTTCTTC,CAISESRQGKDNEQFF
NA,NA,TRBV6-5,TRBJ1-1,TGTGCCAGCAGTTACATGACAGGGAACACTGAAGCTTTCTTT,CASSYMTGNTEAFF
NA,few,TRBV7-8,TRBJ2-7,TGTGCCAGCAGCTTAGCTCGGAGGGAGGTGCAGTACTTC,CASSLARREVQYF
NA,few,TRBV7-8,TRBJ2-1,TGTGCCAGCAGCGCCCGGACCGGCAATGAGCAGTTCTTC,CASSARTGNEQFF
TRBD1,NA,TRBV5-1,TRBJ2-3,TGCGCCAGCAGCTTGGAGGGGGCTCGAGATACGCAGTATTTT,CASSLEGARDTQYF
TRBD2,NA,TRBV7-8,TRBJ2-7,TGTGCCAGCAGCCTCCTTAAAGGAGCGGGGCCTTCCTACGAGCAGTACTTC,CASSLLKGAGPSYEQYF
NA,few,TRBV9,TRBJ2-2,TGTGCCAGCAGCGTAGCCCCCACCGGCAACACCGGGGAGCTGTTTTTT,CASSVAPTGNTGELFF
NA,many,TRBV5-1,TRBJ2-7,TGCGCCAGCAGCCTGCGACAGGCCTCCTACGAGCAGTACTTC,CASSLRQASYEQYF
NA,NA,TRBV20-1,TRBJ1-1,TGCAGTGCTAAAAAGGACAGTCTTGAAGCTTTCTTT,CSAKKDSLEAFF
TRBD2,few,TRBV9,TRBJ2-2,TGTGCCAGCAGCCCCCGAGCGGGGCCCTTAACCACCGGGGAGCTGTTTTTT,CASSPRAGPLTTGELFF